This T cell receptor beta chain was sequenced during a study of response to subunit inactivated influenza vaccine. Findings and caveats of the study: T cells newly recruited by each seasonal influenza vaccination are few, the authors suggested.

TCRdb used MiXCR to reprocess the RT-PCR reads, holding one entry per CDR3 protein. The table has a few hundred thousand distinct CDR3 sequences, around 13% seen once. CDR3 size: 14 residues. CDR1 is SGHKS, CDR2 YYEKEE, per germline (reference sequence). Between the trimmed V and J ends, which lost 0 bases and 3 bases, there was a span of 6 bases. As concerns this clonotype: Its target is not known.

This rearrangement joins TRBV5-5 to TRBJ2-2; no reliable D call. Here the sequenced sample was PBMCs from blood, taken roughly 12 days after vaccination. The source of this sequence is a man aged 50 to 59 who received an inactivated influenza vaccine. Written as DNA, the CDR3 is TGTGCCAGCAGCTTGGTTTGGGACACCGGGGAGCTGTTTTTT. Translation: CASSLVWDTGELFF.